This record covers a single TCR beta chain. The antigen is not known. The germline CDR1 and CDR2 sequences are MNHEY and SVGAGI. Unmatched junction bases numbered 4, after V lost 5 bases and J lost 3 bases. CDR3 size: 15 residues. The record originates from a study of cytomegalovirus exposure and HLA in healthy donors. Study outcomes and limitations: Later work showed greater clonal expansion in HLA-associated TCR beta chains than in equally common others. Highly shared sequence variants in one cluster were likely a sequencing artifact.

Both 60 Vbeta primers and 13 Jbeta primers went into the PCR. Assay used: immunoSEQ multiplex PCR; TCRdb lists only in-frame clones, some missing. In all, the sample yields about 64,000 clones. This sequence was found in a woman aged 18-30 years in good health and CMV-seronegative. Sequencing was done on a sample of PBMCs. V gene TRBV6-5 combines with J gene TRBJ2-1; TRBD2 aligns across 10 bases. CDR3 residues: CASSGGTSDYNEQFF. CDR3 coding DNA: TGTGCCAGCAGTGGGGGGACTAGCGACTACAATGAGCAGTTCTTC.